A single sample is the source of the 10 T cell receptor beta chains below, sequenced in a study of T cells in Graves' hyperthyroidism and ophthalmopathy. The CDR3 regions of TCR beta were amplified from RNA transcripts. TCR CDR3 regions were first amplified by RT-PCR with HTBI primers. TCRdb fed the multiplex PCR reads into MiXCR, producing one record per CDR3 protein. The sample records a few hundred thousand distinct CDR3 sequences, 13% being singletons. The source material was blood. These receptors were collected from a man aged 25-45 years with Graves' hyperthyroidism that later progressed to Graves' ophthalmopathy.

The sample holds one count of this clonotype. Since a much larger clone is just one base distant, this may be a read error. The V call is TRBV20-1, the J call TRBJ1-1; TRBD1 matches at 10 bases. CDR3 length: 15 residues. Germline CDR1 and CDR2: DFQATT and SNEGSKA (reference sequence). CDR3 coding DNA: TGCAGTGCTAGAGATGGACAGGGGGTGAACACTGAAGTTTTCTTT. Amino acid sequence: CSARDGQGVNTEVFF.

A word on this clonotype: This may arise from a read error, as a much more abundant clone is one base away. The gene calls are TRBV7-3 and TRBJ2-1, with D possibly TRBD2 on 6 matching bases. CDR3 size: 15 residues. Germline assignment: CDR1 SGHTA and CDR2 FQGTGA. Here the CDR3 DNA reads TGTGCCGGCAGCGTGGGGACTGCCCCCCTGACTGAGCAGTTCTTC. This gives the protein CAGSVGTAPLTEQFF.

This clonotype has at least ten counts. The chain's CDR3 is CASSLERFANTGELFF. In DNA, the CDR3 is TGTGCCAGCAGCTTAGAACGCTTTGCGAACACCGGGGAGCTGTTTTTT. This chain joins TRBV11-2 and TRBJ2-2, with no clear D. Germline CDR1 reads SGHAT; CDR2 reads FQNNGV. This CDR3 region has 16 residues. With 0 bases removed from V and 0 bases from J, the gap between germline ends came to 8 bases.

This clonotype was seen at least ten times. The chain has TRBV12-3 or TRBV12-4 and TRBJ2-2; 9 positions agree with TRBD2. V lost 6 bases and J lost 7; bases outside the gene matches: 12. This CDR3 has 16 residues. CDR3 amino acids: CASSPAGGFHHGELFF. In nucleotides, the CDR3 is TGTGCCAGCAGCCCAGCGGGGGGCTTCCATCACGGGGAGCTGTTTTTT.

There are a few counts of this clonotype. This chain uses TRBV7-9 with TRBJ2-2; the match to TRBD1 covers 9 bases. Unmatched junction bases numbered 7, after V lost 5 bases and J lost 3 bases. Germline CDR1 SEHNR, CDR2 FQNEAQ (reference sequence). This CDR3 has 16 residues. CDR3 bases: TGTGCCAGCAGCCCAGGGACAGGGTGGTACACCGGGGAGCTGTTTTTT. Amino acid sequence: CASSPGTGWYTGELFF.

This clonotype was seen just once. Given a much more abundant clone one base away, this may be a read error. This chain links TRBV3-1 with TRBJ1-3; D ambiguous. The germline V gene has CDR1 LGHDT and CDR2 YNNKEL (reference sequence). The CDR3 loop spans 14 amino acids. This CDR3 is CASSHQAAGDTIYF. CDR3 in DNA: TGTGCCAGCAGCCATCAGGCGGCTGGAGACACCATATATTTT.

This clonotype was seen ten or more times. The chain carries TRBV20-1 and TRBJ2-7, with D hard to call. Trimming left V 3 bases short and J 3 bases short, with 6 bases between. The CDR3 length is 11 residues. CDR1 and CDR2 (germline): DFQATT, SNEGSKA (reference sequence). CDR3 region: CSASRLYEQYF. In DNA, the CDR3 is TGCAGTGCTAGTCGGCTCTACGAGCAGTACTTC.

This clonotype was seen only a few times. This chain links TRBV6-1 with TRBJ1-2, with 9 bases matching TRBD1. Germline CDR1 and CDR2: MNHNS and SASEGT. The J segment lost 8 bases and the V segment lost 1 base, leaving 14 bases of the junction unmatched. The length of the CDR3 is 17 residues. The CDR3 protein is CASSEEGTGLFSRGYTF. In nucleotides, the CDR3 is TGTGCCAGCAGTGAAGAAGGGACAGGGTTATTTTCGCGAGGCTACACCTTC.

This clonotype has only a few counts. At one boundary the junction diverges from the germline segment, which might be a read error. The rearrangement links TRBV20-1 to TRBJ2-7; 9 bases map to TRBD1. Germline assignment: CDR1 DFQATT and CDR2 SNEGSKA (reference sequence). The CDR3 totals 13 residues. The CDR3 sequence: CSAEHRGPNERYF. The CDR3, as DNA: TGCAGTGCTGAGCACAGGGGGCCAAACGAGCGGTACTTC.

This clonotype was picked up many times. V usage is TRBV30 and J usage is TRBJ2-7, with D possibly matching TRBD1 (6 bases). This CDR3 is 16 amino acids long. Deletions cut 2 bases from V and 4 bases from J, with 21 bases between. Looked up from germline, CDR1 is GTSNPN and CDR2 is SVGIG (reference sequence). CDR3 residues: CAWSPTSGTRKYEQYF. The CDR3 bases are TGTGCCTGGAGTCCAACTTCCGGGACACGCAAATACGAGCAGTACTTC. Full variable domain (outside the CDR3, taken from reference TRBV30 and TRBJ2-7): SQTIHQWPATLVQPVGSPLSLECTVEGTSNPNLYWYRQAAGRGLQLLFYSVGIGQISSEVPQNLSASRPQDRQFILSSKKLLLSDSGFYLCAWSPTSGTRKYEQYFGPGTRLTVT.